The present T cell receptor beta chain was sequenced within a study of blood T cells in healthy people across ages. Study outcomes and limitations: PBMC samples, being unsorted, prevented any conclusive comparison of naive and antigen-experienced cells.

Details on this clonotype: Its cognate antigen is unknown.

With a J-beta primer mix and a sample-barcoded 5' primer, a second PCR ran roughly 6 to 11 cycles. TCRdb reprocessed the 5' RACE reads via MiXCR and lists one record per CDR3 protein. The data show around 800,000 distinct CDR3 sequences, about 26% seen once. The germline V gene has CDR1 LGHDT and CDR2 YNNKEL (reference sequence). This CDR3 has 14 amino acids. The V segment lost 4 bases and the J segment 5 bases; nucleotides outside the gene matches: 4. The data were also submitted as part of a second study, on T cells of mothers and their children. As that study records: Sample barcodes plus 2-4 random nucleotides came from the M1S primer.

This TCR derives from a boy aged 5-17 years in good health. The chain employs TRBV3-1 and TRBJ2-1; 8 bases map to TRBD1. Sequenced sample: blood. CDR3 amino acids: CASSPRTGHNEQFF. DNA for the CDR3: TGTGCCAGCAGCCCCCGGACAGGGCACAATGAGCAGTTCTTC.